The 5 T cell receptor beta chains listed next were all sequenced from one sample in a study of cytomegalovirus exposure and HLA in healthy donors. The protocol was immunoSEQ multiplex PCR, while the TCRdb copy is restricted to in-frame clones and leaves out a portion. The sample lists 100,000 to 150,000 clones; roughly 93% were seen once. Material: PBMCs. The receptor set was obtained from a young woman in good health and CMV-seronegative.

The chain combines TRBV4-1 with TRBJ2-7; weak D call: TRBD1 (6 bases). Trimming stripped 4 bases from V and 4 bases from J, with 14 bases between. This CDR3 region has 14 residues. CDR1 and CDR2 (germline): MGHRA, YSYEKL. CDR3 sequence reads: CASSLNEGQYEQYF. The CDR3 DNA is TGCGCCAGCAGCCTTAATGAGGGACAATACGAGCAGTACTTC.

The chain combines TRBV5-4 with TRBJ1-1; the D gene is possibly TRBD1 (5 bases). Trimming took off 4 bases at V and 2 bases at J, with 15 bases between the two ends. The V gene's germline CDR1 is SGHNT and CDR2 YYREEE (reference sequence). The CDR3 covers 15 residues. The CDR3 reads CASSTMGGPNTEAFF. CDR3 coding DNA: TGTGCCAGCAGCACAATGGGGGGACCTAACACTGAAGCTTTCTTT.

CDR3 amino acids: CASSLEGTLYEQYF. In DNA form, the CDR3 reads TGTGCCAGCAGCTTAGAAGGGACACTCTACGAGCAGTACTTC. This sequence joins TRBV7-8 and TRBJ2-7; possibly TRBD1 for D (6 bases). The germline CDR1 and CDR2 sequences are SGHVS and FQNEAQ. CDR3 length: 14 residues. Trimming shortened V by 1 base and J by 3 bases, and 10 bases separated the two germline ends.

The chain joins TRBV2 to TRBJ1-2; no clear D. Germline V gene data show CDR1 as SNHLY and CDR2 as FYNNEI. This CDR3 region has 14 residues. Trimming cost V 4 bases and J 2 bases, with 11 bases left between them. CDR3 residues: CASSASGTNYGYTF. CDR3 bases: TGTGCCAGCAGTGCTTCAGGCACAAACTATGGCTACACCTTC.

The chain joins TRBV5-4 to TRBJ1-2; no definite D call. The CDR3 sequence is 14 residues long. The germline V gene encodes CDR1 SGHNT and CDR2 YYREEE (reference sequence). V dropped 7 bases and J dropped 5 bases, with 18 bases sitting between them. The CDR3 DNA reads as TGTGCCAGCCCTGACGGGGAAGGAGGATATGGCTACACCTTC. Protein: CASPDGEGGYGYTF.